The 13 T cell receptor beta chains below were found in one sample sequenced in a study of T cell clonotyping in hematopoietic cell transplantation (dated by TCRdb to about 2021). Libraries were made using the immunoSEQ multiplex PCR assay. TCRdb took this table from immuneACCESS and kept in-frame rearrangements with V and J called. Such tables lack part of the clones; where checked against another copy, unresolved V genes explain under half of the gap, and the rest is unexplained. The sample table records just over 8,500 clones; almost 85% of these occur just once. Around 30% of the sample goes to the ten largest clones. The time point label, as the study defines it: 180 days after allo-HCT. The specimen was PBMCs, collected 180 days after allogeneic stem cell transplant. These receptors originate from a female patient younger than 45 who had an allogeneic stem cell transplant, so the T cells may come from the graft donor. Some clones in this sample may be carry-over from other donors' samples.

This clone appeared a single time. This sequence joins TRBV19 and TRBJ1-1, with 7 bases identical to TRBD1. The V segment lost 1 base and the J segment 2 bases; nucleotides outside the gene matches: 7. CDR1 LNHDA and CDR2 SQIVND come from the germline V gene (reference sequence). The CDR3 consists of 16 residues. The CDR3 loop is CASSIGQGVTNTEAFF. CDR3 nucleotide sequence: TGTGCCAGTAGTATAGGGCAGGGGGTAACCAACACTGAAGCTTTCTTT.

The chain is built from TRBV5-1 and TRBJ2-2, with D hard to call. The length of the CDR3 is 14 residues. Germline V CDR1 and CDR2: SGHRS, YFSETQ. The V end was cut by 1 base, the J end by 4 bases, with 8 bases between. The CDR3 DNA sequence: TGCGCCAGCAGCTTGTTGGCAGTCACCGGGGAGCTGTTTTTT. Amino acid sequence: CASSLLAVTGELFF.

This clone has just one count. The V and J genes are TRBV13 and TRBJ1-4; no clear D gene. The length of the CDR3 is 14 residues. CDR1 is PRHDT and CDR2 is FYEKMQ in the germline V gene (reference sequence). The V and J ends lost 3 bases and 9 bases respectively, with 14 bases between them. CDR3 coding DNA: TGTGCCAGCAGCTTTCTCACTGACCGGAAAAAACTGTTTTTT. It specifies CASSFLTDRKKLFF.

Here the CDR3 DNA reads TGTGCCAGCTCCCCATCCGGTGGGGTCAATTCACCCCTCCACTTT. The encoded protein is CASSPSGGVNSPLHF. The V and J genes are TRBV6-5 and TRBJ1-6; D gene ambiguous. This CDR3 contains 15 residues. The germline V and J ends were trimmed by 8 bases and 7 bases, with 18 bases remaining between them. Germline CDR1 MNHEY, CDR2 SVGAGI.

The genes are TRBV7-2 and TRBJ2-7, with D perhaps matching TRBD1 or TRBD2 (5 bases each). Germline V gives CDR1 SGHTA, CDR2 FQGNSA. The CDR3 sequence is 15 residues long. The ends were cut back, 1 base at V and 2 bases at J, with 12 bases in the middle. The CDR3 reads CASSLGDVGAYEQYF. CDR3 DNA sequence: TGTGCCAGCAGCTTAGGGGACGTGGGGGCCTACGAGCAGTACTTC.

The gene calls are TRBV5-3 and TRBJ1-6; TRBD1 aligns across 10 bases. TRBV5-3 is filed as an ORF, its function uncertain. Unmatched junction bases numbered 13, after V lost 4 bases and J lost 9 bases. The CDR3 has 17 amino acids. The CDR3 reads CARSPKGGTGVTSPLHF. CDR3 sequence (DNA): TGTGCCAGAAGCCCAAAAGGAGGGACAGGGGTTACTTCACCCCTCCACTTT.

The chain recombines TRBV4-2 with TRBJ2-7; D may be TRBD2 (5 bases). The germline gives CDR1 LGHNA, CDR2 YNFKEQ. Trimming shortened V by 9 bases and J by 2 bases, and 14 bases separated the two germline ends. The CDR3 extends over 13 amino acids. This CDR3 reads CASSTAVAYEQYF. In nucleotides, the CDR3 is TGTGCCAGTAGTACAGCGGTGGCCTACGAGCAGTACTTC.

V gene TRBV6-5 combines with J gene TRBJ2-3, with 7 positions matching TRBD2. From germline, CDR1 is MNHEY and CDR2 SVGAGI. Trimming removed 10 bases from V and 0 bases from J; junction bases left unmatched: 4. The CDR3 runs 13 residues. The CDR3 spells CATLSGSTDTQYF. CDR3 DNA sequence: TGTGCCACCCTTAGCGGGAGCACAGATACGCAGTATTTT.

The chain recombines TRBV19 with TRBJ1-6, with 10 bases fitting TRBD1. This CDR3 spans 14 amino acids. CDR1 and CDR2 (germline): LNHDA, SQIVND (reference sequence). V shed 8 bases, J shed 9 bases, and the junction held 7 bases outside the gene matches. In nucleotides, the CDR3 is TGTGCCAGTCACACCGGGACAGGGGCTTCACCCCTCCACTTT. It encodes CASHTGTGASPLHF. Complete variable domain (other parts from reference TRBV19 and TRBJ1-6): DGGITQSPKYLFRKEGQNVTLSCEQNLNHDAMYWYRQDPGQGLRLIYYSQIVNDFQKGDIAEGYSVSREKKESFPLTVTSAQKNPTAFYLCASHTGTGASPLHFGNGTRLTVT.

Here the CDR3 DNA reads TGCGCCAGCAGCCAAGTTACAGCACGGACTCAAGCTTTCTTT. This translates into CASSQVTARTQAFF. J is TRBJ1-1 and V is TRBV4-1; unclear D gene. Germline values: CDR1 MGHRA, CDR2 YSYEKL. CDR3 length: 14 residues. V dropped 1 base and J dropped 9 bases, with 15 bases sitting between them.

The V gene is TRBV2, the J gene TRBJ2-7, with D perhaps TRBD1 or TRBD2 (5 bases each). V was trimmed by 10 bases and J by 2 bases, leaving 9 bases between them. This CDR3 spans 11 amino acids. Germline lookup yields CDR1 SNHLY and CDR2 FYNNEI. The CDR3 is CAITGPYEQYF. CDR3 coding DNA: TGTGCCATAACGGGACCCTACGAGCAGTACTTC.

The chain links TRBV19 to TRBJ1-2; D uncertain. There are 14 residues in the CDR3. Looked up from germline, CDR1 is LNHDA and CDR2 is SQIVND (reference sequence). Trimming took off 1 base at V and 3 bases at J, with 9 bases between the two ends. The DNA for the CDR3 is TGTGCCAGTAGTATAGCAAAGCCAGACTATGGCTACACCTTC. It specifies CASSIAKPDYGYTF.

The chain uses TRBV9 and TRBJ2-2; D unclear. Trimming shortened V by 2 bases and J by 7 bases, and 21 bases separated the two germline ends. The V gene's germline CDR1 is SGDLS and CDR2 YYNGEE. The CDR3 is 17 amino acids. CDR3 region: CASSVKLRTDGGGELFF. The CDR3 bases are TGTGCCAGCAGCGTGAAGTTGCGGACGGACGGCGGCGGGGAGCTGTTTTTT.